The entry below describes one T cell receptor beta chain. The germline gives CDR1 SGHVS, CDR2 FNYEAQ. The CDR3 length is 15 residues. This sample was included in a study of T cells expressing NK-cell markers. Study in general: Sorted CD3+CD56+NKG2C+, CD3+CD56+NKG2C- and CD3+CD56-NKG2C+ T-cell subsets were beta-chain profiled. Among eight sequenced donors, seven carried HCMV seropositivity while one was seronegative.

5'RACE template switching with UMIs generated TCR beta cDNA. TCRdb re-called the 5' RACE reads; every CDR3 protein appears as one record, without DNA. The clone table shows about 380,000 distinct CDR3 sequences, with the ten largest holding 5.2%. The chain uses TRBV7-6 and TRBJ2-7; without DNA, the TCRdb call of TRBD1 cannot be checked. The sequence derives from a man aged 18-75 years in good health. The sample taken for sequencing was blood T cells: a sorted CD56 or NKG2C T cell subset, CD4+ or CD8+ T cells, or bulk PBMC T cells (not recorded which). CDR3: CASSPRTGNVYEQYF.